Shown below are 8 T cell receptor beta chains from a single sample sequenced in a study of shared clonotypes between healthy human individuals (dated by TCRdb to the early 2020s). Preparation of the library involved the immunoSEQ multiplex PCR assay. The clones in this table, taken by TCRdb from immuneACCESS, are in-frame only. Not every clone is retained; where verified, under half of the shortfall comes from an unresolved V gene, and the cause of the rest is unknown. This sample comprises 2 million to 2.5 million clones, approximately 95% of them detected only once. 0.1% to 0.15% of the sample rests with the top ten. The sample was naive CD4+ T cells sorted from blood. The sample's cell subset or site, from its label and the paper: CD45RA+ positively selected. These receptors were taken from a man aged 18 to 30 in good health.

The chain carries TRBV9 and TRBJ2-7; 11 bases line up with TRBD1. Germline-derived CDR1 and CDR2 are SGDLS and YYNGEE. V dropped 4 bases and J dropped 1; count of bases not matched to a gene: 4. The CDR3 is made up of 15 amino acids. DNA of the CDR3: TGTGCCAGCAGCTTGGGACAGGGGGGATCCTACGAGCAGTACTTC. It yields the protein CASSLGQGGSYEQYF.

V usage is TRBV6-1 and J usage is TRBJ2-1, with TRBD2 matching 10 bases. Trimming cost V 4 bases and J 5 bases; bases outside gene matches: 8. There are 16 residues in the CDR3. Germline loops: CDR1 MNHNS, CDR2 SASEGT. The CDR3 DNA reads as TGTGCCAGCAGTGCCCGACTAGCGGGTAAGAACAATGAGCAGTTCTTC. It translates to CASSARLAGKNNEQFF.

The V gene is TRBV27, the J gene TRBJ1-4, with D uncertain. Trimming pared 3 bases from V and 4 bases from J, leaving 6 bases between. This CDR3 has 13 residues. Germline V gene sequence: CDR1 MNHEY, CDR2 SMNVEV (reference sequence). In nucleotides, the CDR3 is TGTGCCAGCAGTTTGTTGTTTAATGAAAAACTGTTTTTT. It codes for CASSLLFNEKLFF.

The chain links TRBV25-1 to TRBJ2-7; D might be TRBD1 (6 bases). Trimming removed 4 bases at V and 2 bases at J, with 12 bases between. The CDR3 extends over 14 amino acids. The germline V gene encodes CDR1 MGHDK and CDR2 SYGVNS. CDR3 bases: TGTGCCAGCAGTGTTGGACCAGGGGCCTACGAGCAGTACTTC. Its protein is CASSVGPGAYEQYF.

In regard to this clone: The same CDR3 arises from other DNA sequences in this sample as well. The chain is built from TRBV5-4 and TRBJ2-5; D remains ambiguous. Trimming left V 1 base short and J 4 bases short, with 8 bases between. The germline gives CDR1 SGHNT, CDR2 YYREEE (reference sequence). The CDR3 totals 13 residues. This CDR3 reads CASSLSRGETQYF. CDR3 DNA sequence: TGTGCCAGCAGCTTGTCCAGAGGAGAGACCCAGTACTTC.

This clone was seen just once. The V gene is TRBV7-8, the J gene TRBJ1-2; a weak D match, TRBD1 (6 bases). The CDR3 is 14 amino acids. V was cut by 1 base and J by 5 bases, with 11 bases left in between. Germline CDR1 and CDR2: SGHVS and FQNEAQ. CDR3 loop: CASSLDTGPYGYTF. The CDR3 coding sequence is TGTGCCAGCAGCTTAGATACAGGGCCTTATGGCTACACCTTC.

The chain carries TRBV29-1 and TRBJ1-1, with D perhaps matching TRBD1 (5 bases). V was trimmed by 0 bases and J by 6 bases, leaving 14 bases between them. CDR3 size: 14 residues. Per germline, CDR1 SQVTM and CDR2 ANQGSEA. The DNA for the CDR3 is TGCAGCGTTGAAGACGTCCTGGGGCTTGCTGAAGCTTTCTTT. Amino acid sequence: CSVEDVLGLAEAFF.

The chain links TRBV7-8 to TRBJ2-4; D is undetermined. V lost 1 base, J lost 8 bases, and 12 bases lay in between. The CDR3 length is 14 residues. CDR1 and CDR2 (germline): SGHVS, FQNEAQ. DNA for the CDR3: TGTGCCAGCAGCTTAGAGCCTACGGTGGACATTCAGTACTTC. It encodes CASSLEPTVDIQYF. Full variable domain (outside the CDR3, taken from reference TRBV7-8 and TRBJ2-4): GAGVSQSPRYKVAKRGQDVALRCDPISGHVSLFWYQQALGQGPEFLTYFQNEAQLDKSGLPSDRFFAERPEGSVSTLKIQRTQQEDSAVYLCASSLEPTVDIQYFGAGTRLSVL.